The sequence of this TCR beta chain was determined in a study of CD8+ T cells in alopecia areata. The study, taken as a whole, reports: Throughout tofacitinib, many expanded lesional clones continued to persist in scalp and blood.

A note on this clone: Its antigen remains unidentified.

Treatment noted: oral pan-JAK inhibitor, 5-10 mg twice daily. V was trimmed by 2 bases and J by 3 bases, leaving 9 bases between them. The germline V gene has CDR1 MDHEN and CDR2 SYDVKM. The CDR3 totals 14 residues. Extraction of RNA preceded its reverse transcription into cDNA, which served as the sequencing template. Sequencing used immunoSEQ multiplex PCR; TCRdb keeps in-frame clones, though not all of them. Among roughly 210,000 clones, approximately 45% were seen once, and the ten largest hold roughly 2.6%. The chain couples TRBV28 to TRBJ2-3; D is undetermined. The source material was CD4+ T cells sorted from blood, sampled at roughly week 38, from a patient treated with tofacitinib. This TCR derives from a human donor with alopecia areata. The CDR3 DNA follows: TGTGCCAGCAGTTTAAGTCCAAGGACAGATACGCAGTATTTT. Protein: CASSLSPRTDTQYF.